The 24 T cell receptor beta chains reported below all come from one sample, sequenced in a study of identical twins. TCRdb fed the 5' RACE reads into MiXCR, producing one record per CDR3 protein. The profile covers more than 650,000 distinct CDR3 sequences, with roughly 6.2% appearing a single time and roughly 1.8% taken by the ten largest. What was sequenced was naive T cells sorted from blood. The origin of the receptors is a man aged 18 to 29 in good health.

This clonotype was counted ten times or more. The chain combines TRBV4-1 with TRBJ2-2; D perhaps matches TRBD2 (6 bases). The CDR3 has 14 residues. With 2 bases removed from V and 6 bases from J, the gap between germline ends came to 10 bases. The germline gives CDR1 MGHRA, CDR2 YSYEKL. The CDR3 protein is CASSQPTSSGELFF. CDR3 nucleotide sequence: TGCGCCAGCAGCCAACCCACTAGCTCCGGGGAGCTGTTTTTT.

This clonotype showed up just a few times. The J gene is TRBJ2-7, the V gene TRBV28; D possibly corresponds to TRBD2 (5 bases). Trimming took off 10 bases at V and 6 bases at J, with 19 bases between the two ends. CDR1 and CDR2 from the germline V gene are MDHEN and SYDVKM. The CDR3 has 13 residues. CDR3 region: CATSDGDFSEQYF. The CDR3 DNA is TGTGCCACCTCCGACGGGGATTTCTCCGAGCAGTACTTC. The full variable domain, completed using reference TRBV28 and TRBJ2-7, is DVKVTQSSRYLVKRTGEKVFLECVQDMDHENMFWYRQDPGLGLRLIYFSYDVKMKEKGDIPEGYSVSREKKERFSLILESASTNQTSMYLCATSDGDFSEQYFGPGTRLTVT.

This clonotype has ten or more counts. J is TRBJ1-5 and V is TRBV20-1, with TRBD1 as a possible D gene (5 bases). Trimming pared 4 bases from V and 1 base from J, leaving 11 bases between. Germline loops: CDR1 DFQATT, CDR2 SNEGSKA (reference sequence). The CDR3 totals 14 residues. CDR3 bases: TGCAGTGCTAATCGGGCAGGGAGCAATCAGCCCCAGCATTTT. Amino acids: CSANRAGSNQPQHF.

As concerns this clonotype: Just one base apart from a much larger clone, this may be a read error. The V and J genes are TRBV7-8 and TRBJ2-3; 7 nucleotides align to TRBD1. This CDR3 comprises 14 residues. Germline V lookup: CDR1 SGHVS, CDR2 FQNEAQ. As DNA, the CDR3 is TGTGCCAACAGCCTAACAGGGGAGACAGATACGCAGTATTTT. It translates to CANSLTGETDTQYF.

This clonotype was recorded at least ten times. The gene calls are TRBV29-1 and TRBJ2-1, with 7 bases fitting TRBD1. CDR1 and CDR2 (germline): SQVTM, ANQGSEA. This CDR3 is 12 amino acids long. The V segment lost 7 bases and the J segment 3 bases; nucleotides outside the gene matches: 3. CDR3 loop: CSARQGYNEQFF. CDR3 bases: TGCAGCGCTAGACAGGGCTACAATGAGCAGTTCTTC.

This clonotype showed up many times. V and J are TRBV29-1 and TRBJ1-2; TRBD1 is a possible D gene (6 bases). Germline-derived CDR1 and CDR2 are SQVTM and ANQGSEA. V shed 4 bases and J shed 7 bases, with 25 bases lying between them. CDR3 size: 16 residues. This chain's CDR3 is CSVVIAGGTSQGGYTF. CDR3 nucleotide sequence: TGCAGCGTTGTGATTGCCGGAGGGACATCTCAAGGTGGCTACACCTTC.

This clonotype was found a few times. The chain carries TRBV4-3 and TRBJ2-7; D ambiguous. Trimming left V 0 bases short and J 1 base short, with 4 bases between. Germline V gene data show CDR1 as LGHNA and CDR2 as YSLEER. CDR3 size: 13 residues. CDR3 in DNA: TGCGCCAGCAGCCAAGAACTTTCCTACGAGCAGTACTTC. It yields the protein CASSQELSYEQYF.

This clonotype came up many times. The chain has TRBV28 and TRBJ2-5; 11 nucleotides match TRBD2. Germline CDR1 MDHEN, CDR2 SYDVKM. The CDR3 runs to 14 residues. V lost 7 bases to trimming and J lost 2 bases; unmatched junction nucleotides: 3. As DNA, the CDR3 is TGTGCCAGCACCGGGACTAGCGGACAAGAGACCCAGTACTTC. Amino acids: CASTGTSGQETQYF.

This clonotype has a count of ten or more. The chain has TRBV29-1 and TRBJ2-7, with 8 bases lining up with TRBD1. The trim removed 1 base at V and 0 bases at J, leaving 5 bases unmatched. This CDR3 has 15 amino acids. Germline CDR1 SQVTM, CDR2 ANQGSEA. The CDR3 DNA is TGCAGCGTTGAAGGGGACAGGTCCCGCTCCTACGAGCAGTACTTC. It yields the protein CSVEGDRSRSYEQYF.

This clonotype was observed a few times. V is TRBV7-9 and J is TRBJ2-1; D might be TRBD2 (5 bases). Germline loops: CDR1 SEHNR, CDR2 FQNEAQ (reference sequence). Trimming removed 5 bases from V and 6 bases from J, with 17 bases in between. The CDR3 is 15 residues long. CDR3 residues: CASSPPRSRGNEQFF. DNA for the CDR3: TGTGCCAGCAGCCCCCCTCGGAGTCGGGGCAATGAGCAGTTCTTC.

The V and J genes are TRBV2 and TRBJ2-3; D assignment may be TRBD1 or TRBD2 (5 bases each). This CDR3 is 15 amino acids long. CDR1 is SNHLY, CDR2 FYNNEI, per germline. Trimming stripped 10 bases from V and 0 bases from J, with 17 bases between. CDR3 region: CAILGDPASTDTQYF. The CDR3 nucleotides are TGTGCCATCCTAGGGGACCCAGCCAGCACAGATACGCAGTATTTT.

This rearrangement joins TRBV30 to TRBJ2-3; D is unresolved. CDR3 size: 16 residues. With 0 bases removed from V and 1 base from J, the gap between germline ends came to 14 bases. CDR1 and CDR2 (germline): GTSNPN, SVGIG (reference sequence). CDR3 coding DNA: TGTGCCTGGAGTGTATTTACCCCGATGGGCACAGATACGCAGTATTTT. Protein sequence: CAWSVFTPMGTDTQYF.

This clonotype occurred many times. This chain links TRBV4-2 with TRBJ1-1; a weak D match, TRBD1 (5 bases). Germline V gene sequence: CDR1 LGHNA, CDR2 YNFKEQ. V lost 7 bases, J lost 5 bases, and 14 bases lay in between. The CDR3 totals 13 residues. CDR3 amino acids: CASNLGTGTEAFF. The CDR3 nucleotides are TGTGCCAGCAACCTCGGAACAGGAACTGAAGCTTTCTTT.

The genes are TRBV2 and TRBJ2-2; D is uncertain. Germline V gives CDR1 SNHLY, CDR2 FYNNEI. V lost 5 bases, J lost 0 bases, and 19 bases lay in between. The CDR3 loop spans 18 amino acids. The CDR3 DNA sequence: TGTGCCAGCAGTCGTATGGATAGAGCCGCCGCGAACACCGGGGAGCTGTTTTTT. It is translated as CASSRMDRAAANTGELFF.

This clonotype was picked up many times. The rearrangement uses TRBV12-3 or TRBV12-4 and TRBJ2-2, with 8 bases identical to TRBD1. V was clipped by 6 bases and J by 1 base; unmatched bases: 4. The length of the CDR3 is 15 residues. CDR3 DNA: TGTGCCAGCAGCTACGGACAGGGGAACACCGGGGAGCTGTTTTTT. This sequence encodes CASSYGQGNTGELFF.

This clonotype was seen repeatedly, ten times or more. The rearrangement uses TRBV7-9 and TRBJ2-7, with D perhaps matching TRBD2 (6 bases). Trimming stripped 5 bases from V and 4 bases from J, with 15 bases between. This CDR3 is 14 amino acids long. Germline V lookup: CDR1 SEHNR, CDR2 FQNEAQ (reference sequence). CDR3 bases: TGTGCCAGCAGCCGGACTGCCGGGGGATACGAGCAGTACTTC. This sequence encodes CASSRTAGGYEQYF.

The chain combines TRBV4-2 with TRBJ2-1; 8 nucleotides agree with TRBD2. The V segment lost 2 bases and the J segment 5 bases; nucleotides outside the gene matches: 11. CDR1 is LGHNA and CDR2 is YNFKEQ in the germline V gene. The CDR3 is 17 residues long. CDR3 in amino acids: CASSQPPTSGFNNEQFF. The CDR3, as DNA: TGTGCCAGCAGCCAACCGCCAACTAGCGGTTTTAACAATGAGCAGTTCTTC.

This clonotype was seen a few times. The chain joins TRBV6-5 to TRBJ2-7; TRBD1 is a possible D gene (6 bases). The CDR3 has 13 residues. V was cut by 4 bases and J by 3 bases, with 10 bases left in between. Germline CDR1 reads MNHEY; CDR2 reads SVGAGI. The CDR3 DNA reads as TGTGCCAGCAGTTGGGGGCGCGGCTACGAGCAGTACTTC. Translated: CASSWGRGYEQYF.

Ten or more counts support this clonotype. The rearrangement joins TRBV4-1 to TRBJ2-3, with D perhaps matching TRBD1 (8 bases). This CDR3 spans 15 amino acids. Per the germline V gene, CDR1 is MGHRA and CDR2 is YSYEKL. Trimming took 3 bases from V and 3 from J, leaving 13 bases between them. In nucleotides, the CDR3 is TGCGCCAGCAGCCAGACACAGGGGGGGACAGATACGCAGTATTTT. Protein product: CASSQTQGGTDTQYF.

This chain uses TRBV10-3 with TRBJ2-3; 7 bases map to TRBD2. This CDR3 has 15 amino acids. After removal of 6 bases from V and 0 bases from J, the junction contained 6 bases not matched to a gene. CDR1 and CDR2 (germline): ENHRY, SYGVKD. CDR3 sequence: CAIRALAESTDTQYF. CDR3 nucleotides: TGTGCCATCAGGGCCCTAGCGGAAAGCACAGATACGCAGTATTTT.

The CDR3 DNA is TGCAGTGCTAGAGACCGACGGGAAAGCTCCTATAATTCACCCCTCCACTTT. It translates to CSARDRRESSYNSPLHF. The chain links TRBV20-1 to TRBJ1-6, with D unresolved. The CDR3 is 17 residues long. CDR1 and CDR2 (germline): DFQATT, SNEGSKA (reference sequence). Trimming took 0 bases from V and 0 from J, leaving 12 bases between them.

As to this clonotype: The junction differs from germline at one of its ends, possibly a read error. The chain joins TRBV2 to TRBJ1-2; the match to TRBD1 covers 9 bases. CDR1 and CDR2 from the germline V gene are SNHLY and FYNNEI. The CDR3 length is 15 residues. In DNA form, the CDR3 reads TGTGCCTGCAGGGATAGAACAGGGGGCGCGGTCGGCTACACCTTC. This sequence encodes CACRDRTGGAVGYTF.

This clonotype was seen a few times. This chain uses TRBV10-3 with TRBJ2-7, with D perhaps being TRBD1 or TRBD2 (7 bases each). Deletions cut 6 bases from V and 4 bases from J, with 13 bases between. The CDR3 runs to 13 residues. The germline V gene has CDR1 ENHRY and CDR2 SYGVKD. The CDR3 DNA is TGTGCCATCAGGGCAGGGGGGGAGTACGAGCAGTACTTC. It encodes CAIRAGGEYEQYF.

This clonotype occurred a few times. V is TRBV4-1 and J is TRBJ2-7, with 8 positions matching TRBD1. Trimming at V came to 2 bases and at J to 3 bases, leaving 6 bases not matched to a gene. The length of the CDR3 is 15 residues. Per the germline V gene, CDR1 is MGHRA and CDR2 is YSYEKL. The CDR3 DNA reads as TGCGCCAGCAGCCAATTTGATGGACAGGGCTACGAGCAGTACGTC. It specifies CASSQFDGQGYEQYV.